This T cell receptor (beta chain) appears in the sequencing data of a study of shared clonotypes between healthy human individuals. Clones were read by immunoSEQ multiplex PCR, and TCRdb kept only the in-frame ones, dropping some. The sample carries 2 million to 2.5 million clones, roughly 93% recorded once. Findings and caveats of the study: Clonotype sharing across a handful of donors was observed for around 4.5% of naive CD4 clonotypes.

Concerning this clone itself: The antigen is unknown.

Donors comprised healthy HIV-negative adults lacking recent acute infections or vaccinations. V lost 5 bases to trimming and J lost 4 bases; unmatched junction nucleotides: 19. Looked up from germline, CDR1 is LNHDA and CDR2 is SQIVND (reference sequence). CDR3 size: 18 residues. The V call is TRBV19, the J call TRBJ1-2; 7 bases are a match to TRBD1. The sequence was obtained from a man between 18 and 35 years old in good health. Some clones in this sample may be carry-over from other donors' samples. What was sequenced was naive CD4+ T cells from PBMCs. The sample's subset: CD45RA+ positively selected. Here the CDR3 DNA reads TGTGCCAGTAGTTCTAACCCGGGACAGCAAGGGAGTGGCTATGGCTACACCTTC. This sequence encodes CASSSNPGQQGSGYGYTF.